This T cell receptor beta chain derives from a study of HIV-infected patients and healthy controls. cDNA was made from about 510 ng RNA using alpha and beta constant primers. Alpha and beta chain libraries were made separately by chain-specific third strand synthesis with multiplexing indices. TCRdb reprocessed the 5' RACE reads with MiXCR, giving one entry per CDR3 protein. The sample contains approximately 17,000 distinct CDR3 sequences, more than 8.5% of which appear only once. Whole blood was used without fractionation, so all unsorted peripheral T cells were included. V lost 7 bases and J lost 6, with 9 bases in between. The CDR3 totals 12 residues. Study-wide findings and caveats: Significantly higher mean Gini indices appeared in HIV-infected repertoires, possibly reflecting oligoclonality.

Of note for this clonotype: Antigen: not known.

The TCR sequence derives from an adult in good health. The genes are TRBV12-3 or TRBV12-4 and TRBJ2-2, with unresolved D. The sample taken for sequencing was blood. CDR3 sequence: CASTPGSGELFF. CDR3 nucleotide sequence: TGTGCCAGCACCCCAGGTTCCGGGGAGCTGTTTTTT.